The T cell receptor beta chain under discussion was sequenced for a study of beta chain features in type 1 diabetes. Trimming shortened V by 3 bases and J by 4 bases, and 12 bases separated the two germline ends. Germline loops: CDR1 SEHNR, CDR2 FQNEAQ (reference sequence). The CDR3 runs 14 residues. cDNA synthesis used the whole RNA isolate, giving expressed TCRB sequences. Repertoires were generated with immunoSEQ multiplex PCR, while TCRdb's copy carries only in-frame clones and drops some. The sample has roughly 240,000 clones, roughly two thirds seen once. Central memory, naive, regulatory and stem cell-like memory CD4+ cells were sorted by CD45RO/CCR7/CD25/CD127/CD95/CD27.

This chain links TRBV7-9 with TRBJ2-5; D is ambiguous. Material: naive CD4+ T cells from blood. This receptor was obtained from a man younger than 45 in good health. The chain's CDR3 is CASSFATVIETQYF. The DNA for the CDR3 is TGTGCCAGCAGCTTCGCCACCGTCATAGAGACCCAGTACTTC.